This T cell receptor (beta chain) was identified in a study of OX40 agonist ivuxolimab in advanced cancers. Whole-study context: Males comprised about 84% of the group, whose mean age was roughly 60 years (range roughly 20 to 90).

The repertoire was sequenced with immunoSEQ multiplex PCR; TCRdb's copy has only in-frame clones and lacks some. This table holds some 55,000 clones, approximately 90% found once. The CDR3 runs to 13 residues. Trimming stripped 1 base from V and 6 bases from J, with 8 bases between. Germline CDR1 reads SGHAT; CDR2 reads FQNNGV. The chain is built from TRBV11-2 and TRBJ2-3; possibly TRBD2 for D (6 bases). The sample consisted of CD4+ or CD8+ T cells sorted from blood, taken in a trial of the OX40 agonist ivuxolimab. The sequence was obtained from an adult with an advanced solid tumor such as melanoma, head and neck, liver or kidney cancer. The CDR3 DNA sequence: TGTGCCAGCAGCTTAGGCCGGGGGGATACGCAGTATTTT. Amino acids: CASSLGRGDTQYF. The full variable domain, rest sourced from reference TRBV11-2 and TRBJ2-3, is EAGVAQSPRYKIIEKRQSVAFWCNPISGHATLYWYQQILGQGPKLLIQFQNNGVVDDSQLPKDRFSAERLKGVDSTLKIQPAKLEDSAVYLCASSLGRGDTQYFGPGTRLTVL.